This TCR beta chain was documented in a study of control samples from healthy donors and cancer patients. Here immunoSEQ multiplex PCR was the method, and the copy in TCRdb shows in-frame clones only, minus some. The table lists 150,000 to 160,000 clones, roughly 92% of them singletons, with 2% to 2.5% in the top ten. The CDR3 covers 12 residues. The germline V and J ends were trimmed by 3 bases and 11 bases, with 13 bases remaining between them. CDR1 is SNHLY, CDR2 FYNNEI, per germline. The chain is built from TRBV2 and TRBJ1-1; no clear D gene. Sequencing was performed on blood. The source is a man aged 45 to 65 in good health. This CDR3 reads CASSESGRAAFF. The CDR3 region has the DNA TGTGCCAGCAGTGAGTCCGGTCGCGCGGCTTTCTTT.